These T cell receptor beta chains were read from a single sample in a study of PD-1 blockade in mismatch repair-deficient tumors. Measured with immunoSEQ multiplex PCR; TCRdb has only the in-frame clones, and not every one. The repertoire holds about 120,000 clones, with approximately 90% as singletons. The specimen was peripheral blood, collected 44 weeks after starting pembrolizumab. These receptors were collected from an adult with mismatch repair-deficient cancer. Both conserved end residues are part of each CDR3. The D gene is left open where the match is weak.

d_call: TRBD2; v_call: TRBV13; cdr3_aa: CASSLQGLPGNEQFF
d_call: -; v_call: TRBV19; cdr3_aa: CASSIAGPTDTQYF
d_call: -; v_call: TRBV27; cdr3_aa: CASSSDYRRETQYF
d_call: TRBD2; v_call: TRBV5-6; cdr3_aa: CASSSGLAGTREFF
d_call: -; v_call: TRBV4-1; cdr3_aa: CASSQGTYTGELFF
d_call: TRBD2; v_call: TRBV7-6; cdr3_aa: CASSLSGEETQYF
d_call: TRBD2; v_call: TRBV27; cdr3_aa: CASSFEASGTGANVLTF
d_call: TRBD1; v_call: TRBV5-1; cdr3_aa: CASSPGQGSNEKLFF
d_call: TRBD2; v_call: TRBV27; cdr3_aa: CASSFTLGLAGYEQYF
d_call: TRBD2; v_call: TRBV5-1; cdr3_aa: CASSLLAGSSETQYF
d_call: -; v_call: TRBV6-5; cdr3_aa: CASRETGPGQPQHF
d_call: -; v_call: TRBV5-1; cdr3_aa: CASGPGEGEKLFF
d_call: -; v_call: TRBV27; cdr3_aa: CASSLSPRPQETQYF
d_call: -; v_call: TRBV27; cdr3_aa: CASSSRGGGYTF
d_call: -; v_call: TRBV5-1; cdr3_aa: CASSFRGSGDEQFF
d_call: -; v_call: TRBV6-4; cdr3_aa: CASSNTDYEQYF
d_call: -; v_call: TRBV4-1; cdr3_aa: CASSRQEARTNYGYTF
d_call: -; v_call: TRBV6-1; cdr3_aa: CASSEGDWTYNEQFF
d_call: -; v_call: TRBV29-1; cdr3_aa: CSVEITGLDQTDTQYF
d_call: -; v_call: TRBV28; cdr3_aa: CASSLWTDGSGNTIYF
d_call: -; v_call: TRBV6-5; cdr3_aa: CASSYTGTSTDTQYF
d_call: -; v_call: TRBV27; cdr3_aa: CASSVGGTVRTGELFF
d_call: -; v_call: TRBV28; cdr3_aa: CASSLGGFHTEAFF
d_call: -; v_call: TRBV5-1; cdr3_aa: CASSLGASRTTDTQYF
d_call: -; v_call: TRBV7-9; cdr3_aa: CASSSRGGDTQYF
d_call: TRBD1; v_call: TRBV13; cdr3_aa: CASSPGQGLSYEQYF
d_call: -; v_call: TRBV6-5; cdr3_aa: CASRGTLGPDTQYF
d_call: TRBD2; v_call: TRBV5-6; cdr3_aa: CASSWTSGRVSTDTQYF
d_call: -; v_call: TRBV21-1; cdr3_aa: CASSTGTATKETQYF
d_call: TRBD1; v_call: TRBV30; cdr3_aa: CAWTDRDSYNEQFF
d_call: TRBD1; v_call: TRBV6-6; cdr3_aa: CASSSRTGSEKLFF
d_call: TRBD2; v_call: TRBV11-3; cdr3_aa: CASSLGGLAVNTGELFF
d_call: TRBD2; v_call: TRBV11-3; cdr3_aa: CASSRFSGGQETQYF
d_call: -; v_call: TRBV6-1; cdr3_aa: CASSEGGGSAYNEQFF
d_call: TRBD2; v_call: TRBV18; cdr3_aa: CASSSRSGPGTSGSWMSWYEQYF
d_call: -; v_call: TRBV6-1; cdr3_aa: CASTYGSNEQYF
d_call: -; v_call: TRBV5-1; cdr3_aa: CASSLAAGGTGNIQYF
d_call: -; v_call: TRBV4-2; cdr3_aa: CASGRDFHEQYF
d_call: TRBD1; v_call: TRBV7-2; cdr3_aa: CASSPRIGTGSTGELFF
d_call: TRBD1; v_call: TRBV7-9; cdr3_aa: CASSLSTPDRRRTYGYTF
d_call: -; v_call: TRBV5-1; cdr3_aa: CASSWGVGYGYTF
d_call: -; v_call: TRBV9; cdr3_aa: CASSVSATREQYF